These 2 T cell receptor beta chains came from one sample sequenced in a study of blood T cell repertoires in COVID-19. Libraries were prepared by immunoSEQ multiplex PCR; TCRdb keeps only in-frame clonotypes and omits some of them. Of a few hundred thousand clones in the sample, over 75% were seen once. Material for sequencing was PBMCs or T cells enriched from blood (not recorded which). Source of these receptors: a woman aged 25 to 39 who had recovered from COVID-19.

The rearrangement joins TRBV2 to TRBJ2-7, with 13 bases matching TRBD2. The germline gives CDR1 SNHLY, CDR2 FYNNEI. J lost 7 bases, V lost 8 bases, and 8 bases had no gene match. The CDR3 spans 14 residues. The DNA for the CDR3 is TGTGCCAGCCTTGGACTAGCGGGAGAACGAGAGCAGTACTTC. Translating it yields CASLGLAGEREQYF. Combining the CDR3 with reference TRBV2 and TRBJ2-7 gives the whole variable domain EPEVTQTPSHQVTQMGQEVILRCVPISNHLYFYWYRQILGQKVEFLVSFYNNEISEKSEIFDDQFSVERPDGSNFTLKIRSTKLEDSAMYFCASLGLAGEREQYFGPGTRLTVT.

J is TRBJ2-2 and V is TRBV7-6; weak D call: TRBD2 (6 bases). Deletions cut 5 bases from V and 4 bases from J, with 11 bases between. The V gene's germline CDR1 is SGHVS and CDR2 FNYEAQ. CDR3 length equals 14 residues. The CDR3 DNA reads as TGTGCCAGCAGCCCCTACGGGGGCACCGGGGAGCTGTTTTTT. Encoded protein: CASSPYGGTGELFF.